These 11 T cell receptor beta chains originate from one sample sequenced in a study of T cell changes during pregnancy in multiple sclerosis. The repertoire was sequenced with immunoSEQ multiplex PCR; TCRdb's copy has only in-frame clones and lacks some. Of fewer than 90,000 clones listed, 75% to 95% are singletons. The source was peripheral blood, collected in the second trimester of pregnancy. These receptors were taken from a female donor with multiple sclerosis, enrolled in a pregnancy study.

The chain couples TRBV27 to TRBJ2-3; a possible D gene is TRBD1 (5 bases). The V and J ends lost 10 bases and 5 bases respectively, with 13 bases between them. The CDR3 is made up of 12 amino acids. Germline V gives CDR1 MNHEY, CDR2 SMNVEV (reference sequence). CDR3 nucleotide sequence: TGTGCCACCAGGGCCCCAGTAGATACGCAGTATTTT. Translating it yields CATRAPVDTQYF.

The J gene is TRBJ1-2, the V gene TRBV9, with 11 bases fitting TRBD1. CDR3 size: 15 residues. The germline V gene encodes CDR1 SGDLS and CDR2 YYNGEE. J was trimmed by 7 bases and V by 3 bases; bases with no gene match: 8. The CDR3 region is CASSGDRGIRAGYTF. The CDR3 DNA reads as TGTGCCAGCAGCGGGGACAGGGGGATCCGGGCTGGCTACACCTTC.

The CDR3 is CASSAYWGAGNTIYF. For the CDR3, the DNA is TGTGCCAGCAGCGCTTATTGGGGGGCTGGAAACACCATATATTTT. The gene calls are TRBV25-1 and TRBJ1-3; D may be TRBD1 (5 bases). This CDR3 contains 15 residues. Germline CDR1 is MGHDK and CDR2 is SYGVNS. Trimming took 6 bases from V and 2 from J, leaving 14 bases between them. Combining the CDR3 with reference TRBV25-1 and TRBJ1-3 gives the whole variable domain EADIYQTPRYLVIGTGKKITLECSQTMGHDKMYWYQQDPGMELHLIHYSYGVNSTEKGDLSSESTVSRIRTEHFPLTLESARPSHTSQYLCASSAYWGAGNTIYFGEGSWLTVV.

V is TRBV5-1 and J is TRBJ1-1, with D uncertain. Trimming removed 4 bases from V and 0 bases from J, with 13 bases in between. The CDR3 spans 15 residues. Per germline, CDR1 SGHRS and CDR2 YFSETQ. DNA of the CDR3: TGCGCCAGCAGCGTGCGAGGCGGCTTGAACACTGAAGCTTTCTTT. This sequence encodes CASSVRGGLNTEAFF.

The genes are TRBV15 and TRBJ2-5; 7 nucleotides line up with TRBD2. Unmatched junction bases numbered 2, after V lost 0 bases and J lost 1 base. CDR1 LNHNV and CDR2 YYDKDF come from the germline V gene (reference sequence). This CDR3 contains 15 residues. The DNA for the CDR3 is TGTGCCACCAGCAGAGAAAGGACTAGCCAAGAGACCCAGTACTTC. It specifies CATSRERTSQETQYF.

This clone occurred a few times. The rearrangement joins TRBV6-1 to TRBJ1-1; D call uncertain. Germline V CDR1 and CDR2: MNHNS, SASEGT. The CDR3 sequence is 13 residues long. V was clipped by 0 bases and J by 8 bases, with 10 bases between them. The CDR3 nucleotides read TGTGCCAGCAGTGAAGCCGCAGAGGTGGAAGCTTTCTTT. Its translation is CASSEAAEVEAFF.

V usage is TRBV6-5 and J usage is TRBJ1-1, with 8 positions matching TRBD1. The CDR3 spans 12 residues. V was pared by 5 bases and J by 7 bases, with 3 bases of the junction left unmatched. The germline gives CDR1 MNHEY, CDR2 SVGAGI. The CDR3 is CASSAGGNEAFF. The DNA for the CDR3 is TGTGCCAGCAGTGCAGGGGGCAATGAAGCTTTCTTT.

The chain uses TRBV19 and TRBJ1-1, with D unresolved. V was shortened by 0 bases and J by 5 bases, with 13 bases between the two germline ends. This CDR3 region has 15 residues. The germline V gene has CDR1 LNHDA and CDR2 SQIVND (reference sequence). The CDR3 loop reads CASSIDHGLTTEAFF. The CDR3 coding sequence is TGTGCCAGTAGTATAGATCACGGACTTACTACTGAAGCTTTCTTT.

The gene calls are TRBV7-3 and TRBJ1-2; TRBD1 might be the D (5 bases). The V and J ends lost 5 bases and 0 bases respectively, with 13 bases between them. This CDR3 has 15 residues. Germline CDR1 and CDR2: SGHTA and FQGTGA. In DNA, the CDR3 is TGTGCCAGCAGCCCGGGTAGGGGCCCTAACTATGGCTACACCTTC. Translated, it gives CASSPGRGPNYGYTF.

The rearrangement uses TRBV27 and TRBJ1-2; TRBD1 agrees at 7 bases. The CDR3 sequence is 14 residues long. Germline-derived CDR1 and CDR2 are MNHEY and SMNVEV (reference sequence). V trimming: 5 bases; J trimming: 4 bases; junction bases outside the gene matches: 7. The CDR3 sequence is CASSTGEFSYGYTF. The DNA for the CDR3 is TGTGCCAGCAGTACAGGGGAGTTCAGCTATGGCTACACCTTC.

V gene TRBV2 combines with J gene TRBJ2-7, with a weak D call TRBD2 (6 bases). The CDR3 has 13 amino acids. V was shortened by 6 bases and J by 3 bases, with 12 bases between the two germline ends. In germline, CDR1 is SNHLY, CDR2 FYNNEI. DNA of the CDR3: TGTGCCAGCAGAGAAAGGGACTTCTACGAGCAGTACTTC. It encodes CASRERDFYEQYF.